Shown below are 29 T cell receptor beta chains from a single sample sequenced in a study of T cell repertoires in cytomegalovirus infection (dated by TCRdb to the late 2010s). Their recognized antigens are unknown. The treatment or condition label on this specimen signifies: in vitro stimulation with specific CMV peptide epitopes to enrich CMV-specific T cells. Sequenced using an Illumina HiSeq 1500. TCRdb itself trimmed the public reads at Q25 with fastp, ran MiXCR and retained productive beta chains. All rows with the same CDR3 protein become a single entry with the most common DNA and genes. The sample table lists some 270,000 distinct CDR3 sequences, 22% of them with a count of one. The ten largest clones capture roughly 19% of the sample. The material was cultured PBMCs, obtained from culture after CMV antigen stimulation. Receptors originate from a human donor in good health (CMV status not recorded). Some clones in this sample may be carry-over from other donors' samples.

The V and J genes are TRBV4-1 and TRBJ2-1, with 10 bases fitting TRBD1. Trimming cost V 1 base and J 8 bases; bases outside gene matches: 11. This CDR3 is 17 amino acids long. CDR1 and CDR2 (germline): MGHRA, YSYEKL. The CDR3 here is CASSQGGTGAPTDEQFF. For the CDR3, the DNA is TGCGCCAGCAGCCAAGGGGGGACAGGGGCCCCCACGGATGAGCAGTTCTTC.

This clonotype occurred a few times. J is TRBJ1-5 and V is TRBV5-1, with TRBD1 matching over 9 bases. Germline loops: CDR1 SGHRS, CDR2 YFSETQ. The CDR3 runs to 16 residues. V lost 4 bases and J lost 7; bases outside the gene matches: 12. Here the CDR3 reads CASSPTPTGGGQPQHF. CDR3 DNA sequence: TGCGCCAGCAGCCCAACTCCTACAGGGGGCGGCCAGCCCCAGCATTTT.

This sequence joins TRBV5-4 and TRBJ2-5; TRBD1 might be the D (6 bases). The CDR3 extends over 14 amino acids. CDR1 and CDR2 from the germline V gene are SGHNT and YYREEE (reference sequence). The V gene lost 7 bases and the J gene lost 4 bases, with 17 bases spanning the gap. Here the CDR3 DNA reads TGTGCCAGCTTTTTACAGGGATACAGAGAGACCCAGTACTTC. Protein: CASFLQGYRETQYF.

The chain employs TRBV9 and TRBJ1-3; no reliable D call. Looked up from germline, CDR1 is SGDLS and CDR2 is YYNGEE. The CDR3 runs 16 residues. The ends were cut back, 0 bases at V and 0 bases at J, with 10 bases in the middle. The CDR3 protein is CASSVATIGSGNTIYF. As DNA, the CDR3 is TGTGCCAGCAGCGTAGCTACAATCGGCTCTGGAAACACCATATATTTT. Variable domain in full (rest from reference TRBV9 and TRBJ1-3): DSGVTQTPKHLITATGQRVTLRCSPRSGDLSVYWYQQSLDQGLQFLIQYYNGEERAKGNILERFSAQQFPDLHSELNLSSLELGDSALYFCASSVATIGSGNTIYFGEGSWLTVV.

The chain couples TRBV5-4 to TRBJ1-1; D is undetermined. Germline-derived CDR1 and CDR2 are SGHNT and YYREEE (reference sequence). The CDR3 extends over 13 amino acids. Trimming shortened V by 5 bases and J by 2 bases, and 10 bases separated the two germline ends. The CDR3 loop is CASRFDFNTEAFF. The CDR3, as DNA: TGTGCCAGCAGATTTGATTTCAACACTGAAGCTTTCTTT.

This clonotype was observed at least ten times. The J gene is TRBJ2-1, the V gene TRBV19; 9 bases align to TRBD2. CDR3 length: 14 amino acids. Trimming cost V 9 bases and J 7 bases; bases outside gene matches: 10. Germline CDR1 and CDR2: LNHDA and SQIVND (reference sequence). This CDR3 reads CASSKNSGGNEQFF. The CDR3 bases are TGTGCCAGCTCAAAGAATAGCGGGGGAAATGAGCAGTTCTTC. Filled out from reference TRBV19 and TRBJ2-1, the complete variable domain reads DGGITQSPKYLFRKEGQNVTLSCEQNLNHDAMYWYRQDPGQGLRLIYYSQIVNDFQKGDIAEGYSVSREKKESFPLTVTSAQKNPTAFYLCASSKNSGGNEQFFGPGTRLTVL.

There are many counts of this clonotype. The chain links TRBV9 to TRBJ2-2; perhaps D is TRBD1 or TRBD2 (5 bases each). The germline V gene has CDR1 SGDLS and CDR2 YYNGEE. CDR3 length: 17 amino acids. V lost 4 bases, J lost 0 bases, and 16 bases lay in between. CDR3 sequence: CASSLLRDAANTGELFF. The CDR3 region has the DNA TGTGCCAGCAGCTTACTCCGGGACGCCGCGAACACCGGGGAGCTGTTTTTT. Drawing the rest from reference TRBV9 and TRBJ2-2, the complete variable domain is DSGVTQTPKHLITATGQRVTLRCSPRSGDLSVYWYQQSLDQGLQFLIQYYNGEERAKGNILERFSAQQFPDLHSELNLSSLELGDSALYFCASSLLRDAANTGELFFGEGSRLTVL.

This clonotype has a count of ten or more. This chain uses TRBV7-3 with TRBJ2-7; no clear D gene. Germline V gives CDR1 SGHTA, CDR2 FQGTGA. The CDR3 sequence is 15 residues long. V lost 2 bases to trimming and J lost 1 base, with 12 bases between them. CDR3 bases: TGTGCCAGCAGCTTATCAAAGGGAATGTCCTACGAGCAGTACTTC. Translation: CASSLSKGMSYEQYF.

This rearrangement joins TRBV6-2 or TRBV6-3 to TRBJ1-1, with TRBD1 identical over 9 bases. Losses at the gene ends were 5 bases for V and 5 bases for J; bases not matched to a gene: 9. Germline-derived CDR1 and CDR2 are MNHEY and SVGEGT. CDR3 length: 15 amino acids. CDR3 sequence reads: CASSKKQGAKTEAFF. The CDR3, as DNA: TGTGCCAGCAGTAAAAAACAGGGGGCGAAGACTGAAGCTTTCTTT.

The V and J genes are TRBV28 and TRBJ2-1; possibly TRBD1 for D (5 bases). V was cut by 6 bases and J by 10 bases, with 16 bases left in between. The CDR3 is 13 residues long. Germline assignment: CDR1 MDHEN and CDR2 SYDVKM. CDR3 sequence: CASSLLGAGEQFF. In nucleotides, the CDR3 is TGTGCCAGCAGCCTTCTTGGGGCCGGGGAGCAGTTCTTC.

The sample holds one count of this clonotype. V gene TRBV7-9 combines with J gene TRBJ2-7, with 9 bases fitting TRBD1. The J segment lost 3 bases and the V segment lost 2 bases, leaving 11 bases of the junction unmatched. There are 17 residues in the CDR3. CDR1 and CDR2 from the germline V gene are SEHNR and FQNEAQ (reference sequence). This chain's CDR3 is CASSLRGLGTGRYEQYV. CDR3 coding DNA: TGTGCCAGCAGCTTAAGAGGACTCGGGACAGGGCGCTACGAGCAGTACGTC.

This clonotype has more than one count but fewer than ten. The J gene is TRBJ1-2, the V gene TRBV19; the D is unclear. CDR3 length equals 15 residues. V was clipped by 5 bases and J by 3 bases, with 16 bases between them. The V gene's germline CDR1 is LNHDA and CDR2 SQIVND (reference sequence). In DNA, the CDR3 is TGTGCCAGTAGTGTTATCTCAGGCCGAGACTATGGCTACACCTTC. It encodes CASSVISGRDYGYTF.

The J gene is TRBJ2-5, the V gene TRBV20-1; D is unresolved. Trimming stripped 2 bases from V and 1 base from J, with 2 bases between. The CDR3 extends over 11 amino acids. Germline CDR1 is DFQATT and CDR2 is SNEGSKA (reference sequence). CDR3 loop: CSARTQETQYF. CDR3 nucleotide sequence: TGCAGTGCTAGAACCCAAGAGACCCAGTACTTC.

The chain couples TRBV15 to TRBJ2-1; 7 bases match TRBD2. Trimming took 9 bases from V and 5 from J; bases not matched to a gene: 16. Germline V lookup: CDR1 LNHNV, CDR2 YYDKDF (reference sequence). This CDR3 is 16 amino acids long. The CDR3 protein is CATKSGTTLRDNEQFF. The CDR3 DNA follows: TGTGCCACTAAAAGCGGGACTACCCTCCGGGACAATGAGCAGTTCTTC. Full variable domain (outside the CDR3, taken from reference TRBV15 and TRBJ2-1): DAMVIQNPRYQVTQFGKPVTLSCSQTLNHNVMYWYQQKSSQAPKLLFHYYDKDFNNEADTPDNFQSRRPNTSFCFLDIRSPGLGDTAMYLCATKSGTTLRDNEQFFGPGTRLTVL.

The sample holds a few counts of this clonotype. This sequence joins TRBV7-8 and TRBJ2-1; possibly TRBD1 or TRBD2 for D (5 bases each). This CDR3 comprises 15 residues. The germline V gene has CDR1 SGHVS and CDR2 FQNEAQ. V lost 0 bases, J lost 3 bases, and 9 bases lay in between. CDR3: CASSLAGVLYNEQFF. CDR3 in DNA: TGTGCCAGCAGCTTAGCGGGGGTTCTCTACAATGAGCAGTTCTTC.

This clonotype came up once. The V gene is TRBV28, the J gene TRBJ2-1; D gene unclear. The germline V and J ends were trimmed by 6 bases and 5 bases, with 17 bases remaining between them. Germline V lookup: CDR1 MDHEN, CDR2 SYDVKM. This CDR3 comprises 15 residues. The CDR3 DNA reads TGTGCCAGCAGCAAAGGCGGCGGCGTAAACAATGAGCAGTTCTTC. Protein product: CASSKGGGVNNEQFF.

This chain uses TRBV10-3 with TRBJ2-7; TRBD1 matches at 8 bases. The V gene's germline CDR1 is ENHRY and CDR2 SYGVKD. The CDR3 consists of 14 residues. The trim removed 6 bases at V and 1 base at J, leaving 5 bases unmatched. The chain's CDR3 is CAIRTGARSYEQYF. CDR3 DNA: TGTGCCATCAGGACAGGGGCGAGGTCCTACGAGCAGTACTTC.

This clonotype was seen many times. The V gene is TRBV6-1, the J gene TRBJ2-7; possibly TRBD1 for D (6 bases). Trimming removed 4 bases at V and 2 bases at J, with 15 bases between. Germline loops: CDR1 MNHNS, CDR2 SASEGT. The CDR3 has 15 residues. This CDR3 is CASSVTGRPAYEQYV. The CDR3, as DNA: TGTGCCAGCAGTGTCACAGGGCGTCCGGCCTACGAGCAGTACGTC.

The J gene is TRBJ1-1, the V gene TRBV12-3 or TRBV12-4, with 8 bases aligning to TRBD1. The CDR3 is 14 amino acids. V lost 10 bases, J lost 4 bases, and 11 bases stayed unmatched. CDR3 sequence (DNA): TGTGCCAACAACCCGACAGGGGTGGCCACTGAAGCTTTCTTT. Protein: CANNPTGVATEAFF.

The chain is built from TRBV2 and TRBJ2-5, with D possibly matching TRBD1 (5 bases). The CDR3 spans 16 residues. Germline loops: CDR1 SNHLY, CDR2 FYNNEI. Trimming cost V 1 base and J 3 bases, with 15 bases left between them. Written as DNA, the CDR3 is TGTGCCAGCAGTGAAGATCCAGGGTATGGGGAAGAGACCCAGTACTTC. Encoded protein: CASSEDPGYGEETQYF.

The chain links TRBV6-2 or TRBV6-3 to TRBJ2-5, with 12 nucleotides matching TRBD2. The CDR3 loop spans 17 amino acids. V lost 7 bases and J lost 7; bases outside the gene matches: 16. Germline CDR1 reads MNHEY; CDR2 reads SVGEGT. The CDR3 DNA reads TGTGCCAGCACCTCGTCAGTCGGACTAGCGGGATCGGGGACCCAGTACTTC. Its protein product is CASTSSVGLAGSGTQYF.

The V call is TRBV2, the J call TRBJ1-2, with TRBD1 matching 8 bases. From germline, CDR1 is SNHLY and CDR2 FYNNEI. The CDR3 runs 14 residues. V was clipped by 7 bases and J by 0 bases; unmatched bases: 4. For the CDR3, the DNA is TGTGCCAGCAATGGACAGGGAGCTAACTATGGCTACACCTTC. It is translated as CASNGQGANYGYTF.

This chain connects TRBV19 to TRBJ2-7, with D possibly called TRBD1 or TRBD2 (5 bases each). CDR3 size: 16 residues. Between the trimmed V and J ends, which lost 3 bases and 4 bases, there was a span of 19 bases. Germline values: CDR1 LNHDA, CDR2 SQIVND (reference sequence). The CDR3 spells CASSISGTRRVYEQYF. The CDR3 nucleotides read TGTGCCAGTAGTATTTCCGGGACCCGAAGAGTTTACGAGCAGTACTTC.

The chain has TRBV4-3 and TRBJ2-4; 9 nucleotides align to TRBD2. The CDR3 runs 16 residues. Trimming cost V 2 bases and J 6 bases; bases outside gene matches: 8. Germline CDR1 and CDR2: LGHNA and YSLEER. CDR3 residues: CASSQLRAGGGNIQYF. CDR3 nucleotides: TGCGCCAGCAGCCAATTACGAGCGGGAGGAGGAAACATTCAGTACTTC.

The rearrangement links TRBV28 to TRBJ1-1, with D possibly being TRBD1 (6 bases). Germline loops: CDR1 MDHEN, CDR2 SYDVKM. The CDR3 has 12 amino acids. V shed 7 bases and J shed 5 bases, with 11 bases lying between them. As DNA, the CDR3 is TGTGCCAGCAATCAGGGGTGGACTGAAGCTTTCTTT. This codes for CASNQGWTEAFF.

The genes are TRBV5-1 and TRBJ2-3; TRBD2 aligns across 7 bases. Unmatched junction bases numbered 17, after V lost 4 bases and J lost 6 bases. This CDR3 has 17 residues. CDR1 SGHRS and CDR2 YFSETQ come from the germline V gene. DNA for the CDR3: TGCGCCAGCAGCCCACAGACCGGGACTACCGGCTGGGATACGCAGTATTTT. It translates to CASSPQTGTTGWDTQYF.

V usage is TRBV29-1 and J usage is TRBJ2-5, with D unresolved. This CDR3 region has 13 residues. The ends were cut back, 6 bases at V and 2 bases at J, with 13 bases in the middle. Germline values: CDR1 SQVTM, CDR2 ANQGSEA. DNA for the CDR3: TGCAGCGTGGTGCTTGGCAGACAAGAGACCCAGTACTTC. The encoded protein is CSVVLGRQETQYF.

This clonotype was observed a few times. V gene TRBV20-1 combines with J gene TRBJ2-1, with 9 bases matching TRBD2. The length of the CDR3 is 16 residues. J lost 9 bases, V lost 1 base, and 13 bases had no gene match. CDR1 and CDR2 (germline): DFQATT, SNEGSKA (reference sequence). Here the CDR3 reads CSARGEAGGPYFEQFF. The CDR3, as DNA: TGCAGTGCTAGAGGGGAGGCGGGAGGGCCCTATTTTGAGCAGTTCTTC.

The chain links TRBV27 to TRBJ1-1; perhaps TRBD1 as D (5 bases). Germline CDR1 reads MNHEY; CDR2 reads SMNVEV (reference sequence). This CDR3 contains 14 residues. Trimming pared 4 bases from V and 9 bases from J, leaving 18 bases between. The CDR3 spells CASSSPRQGDKAFF. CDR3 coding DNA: TGTGCCAGCAGTTCCCCCCGGCAGGGCGATAAAGCTTTCTTT.